These 30 T cell receptor beta chains were all obtained from the same sample, sequenced in a study of cytomegalovirus exposure and HLA in healthy donors (TCRdb year 2017). The library was built by means of the immunoSEQ multiplex PCR assay. For the multiplex PCR, a mixture combining 60 forward primers for TCR Vbeta segments and 13 reverse primers for TCR Jbeta segments was used. In its TCRdb copy, this immuneACCESS table keeps in-frame sequences only and misses some clones. Where compared with another copy, unresolved V genes explain less than half of these, and the others have no known cause. The sample table lists some 150,000 clones, around 75% of them with a count of one. About 3.5% of the sample is in the top ten clones. Sample: PBMCs. The source is a human donor in good health.

The chain uses TRBV5-5 and TRBJ2-5; D not resolved. TRBJ2-7 explains the end of the DNA better; the J call may be wrong. The CDR3 spans 14 residues. CDR1 and CDR2 from the germline V gene are SGHKS and YYEKEE (reference sequence). The CDR3 DNA is TGTGCCAGCAGCCCCGCCCAGGTGCTCGACGAGCAGTACTTC. The encoded protein is CASSPAQVLDEQYF.

This rearrangement joins TRBV25-1 to TRBJ2-7; 12 nucleotides align to TRBD2. The junction had 2 bases not matched to a gene; V was cut back by 2 bases and J by 0 bases. There are 16 residues in the CDR3. Germline V gives CDR1 MGHDK, CDR2 SYGVNS. The CDR3 DNA reads TGTGCCAGCAGTGAAAGGACTAGCGGGATCTCCTACGAGCAGTACTTC. Translated: CASSERTSGISYEQYF.

The rearrangement joins TRBV5-6 to TRBJ2-7; D is unresolved. CDR1 is SGHDT and CDR2 is YYEEEE in the germline V gene. Deletions cut 0 bases from V and 6 bases from J, with 10 bases between. This CDR3 is 13 amino acids long. CDR3 in DNA: TGTGCCAGCAGCTTGGCCGGTCTTAGCGAGCAGTACTTC. Its protein is CASSLAGLSEQYF.

This rearrangement joins TRBV25-1 to TRBJ2-7, with D possibly matching TRBD2 (6 bases). This CDR3 spans 16 amino acids. Germline V gene sequence: CDR1 MGHDK, CDR2 SYGVNS. The V end lost 3 bases, the J end lost 6 bases, and 21 bases lay between the germline ends. CDR3 in amino acids: CASSDSSEGRRGEQYF. DNA for the CDR3: TGTGCCAGCAGTGATTCCTCGGAGGGAAGGCGAGGCGAGCAGTACTTC.

This clone was observed a few times. The genes are TRBV5-4 and TRBJ1-3, with 12 positions matching TRBD1. This CDR3 is built from 15 residues. The V and J ends lost 4 bases and 4 bases, in that order; junction bases with no gene match: 3. Germline CDR1 and CDR2: SGHNT and YYREEE (reference sequence). CDR3 sequence: CASSPGQGAGNTIYF. CDR3 DNA sequence: TGTGCCAGCAGCCCGGGACAGGGGGCAGGAAACACCATATATTTT.

The rearrangement joins TRBV5-6 to TRBJ2-7; 9 nucleotides align to TRBD2. V shed 6 bases, J shed 3 bases, and the junction held 7 bases outside the gene matches. Germline-derived CDR1 and CDR2 are SGHDT and YYEEEE. The CDR3 is 14 residues long. The CDR3 nucleotides are TGTGCCAGCATGGTAGCGGGAGAATACTACGAGCAGTACTTC. This gives the protein CASMVAGEYYEQYF.

The V call is TRBV10-3, the J call TRBJ1-2; maybe TRBD1 (6 bases). Trimming stripped 6 bases from V and 6 bases from J, with 14 bases between. The CDR3 sequence is 13 residues long. Germline CDR1 and CDR2: ENHRY and SYGVKD. The CDR3 spells CAIRLTGEDGYTF. CDR3 coding DNA: TGTGCCATCAGATTGACAGGCGAGGATGGCTACACCTTC.

Details on this clone: The germline gene is not matched at one end of the junction; a read error may be the cause. The V and J genes are TRBV2 and TRBJ2-5; 10 nucleotides align to TRBD2. Germline V lookup: CDR1 SNHLY, CDR2 FYNNEI. The CDR3 contains 16 residues. This chain's CDR3 is CASSVGPGGLARRRNF. The CDR3 DNA follows: TGTGCCAGCAGTGTCGGGCCCGGGGGACTAGCGAGAAGGAGGAACTTC.

The gene calls are TRBV7-9 and TRBJ2-3; 11 nucleotides line up with TRBD2. The CDR3 runs to 19 residues. V lost 5 bases to trimming and J lost 5 bases; unmatched junction nucleotides: 18. The germline V gene has CDR1 SEHNR and CDR2 FQNEAQ (reference sequence). CDR3 amino acids: CASSPPLGLAGGLEDTQYF. The DNA for the CDR3 is TGTGCCAGCAGCCCGCCCCTCGGCTTAGCGGGGGGGCTTGAAGATACGCAGTATTTT.

This chain links TRBV30 with TRBJ1-5; D uncertain. This CDR3 is built from 16 residues. Trimming left V 3 bases short and J 6 bases short, with 21 bases between. Per germline, CDR1 GTSNPN and CDR2 SVGIG (reference sequence). CDR3 sequence reads: CAWSVRGKIKGQPQHF. Here the CDR3 DNA reads TGTGCCTGGAGCGTCCGCGGGAAGATAAAGGGTCAGCCCCAGCATTTT.

The V gene is TRBV7-6, the J gene TRBJ2-1; 8 bases fit TRBD2. Germline lookup yields CDR1 SGHVS and CDR2 FNYEAQ. This CDR3 contains 16 residues. V lost 5 bases and J lost 6; bases outside the gene matches: 12. CDR3 residues: CASSPSRGGPPNEQFF. The CDR3 DNA follows: TGTGCCAGCAGCCCTAGCCGCGGGGGGCCCCCCAATGAGCAGTTCTTC. The entire variable domain, with the rest obtained from reference TRBV7-6 and TRBJ2-1, is as follows: GAGVSQSPRYKVTKRGQDVALRCDPISGHVSLYWYRQALGQGPEFLTYFNYEAQQDKSGLPNDRFSAERPEGSISTLTIQRTEQRDSAMYRCASSPSRGGPPNEQFFGPGTRLTVL.

V usage is TRBV9 and J usage is TRBJ1-2; unclear D gene. V gave up 4 bases and J gave up 5 bases, with 15 bases separating them. CDR3 length: 14 residues. Germline V gene data show CDR1 as SGDLS and CDR2 as YYNGEE. CDR3 sequence reads: CASSPRVDLYGYTF. In DNA, the CDR3 is TGTGCCAGCAGCCCTCGGGTCGACCTTTATGGCTACACCTTC. The whole variable domain, filled in from reference TRBV9 and TRBJ1-2, reads DSGVTQTPKHLITATGQRVTLRCSPRSGDLSVYWYQQSLDQGLQFLIQYYNGEERAKGNILERFSAQQFPDLHSELNLSSLELGDSALYFCASSPRVDLYGYTFGSGTRLTVV.

This chain connects TRBV6-5 to TRBJ2-2; perhaps TRBD2 as D (6 bases). Trimming removed 2 bases at V and 4 bases at J, with 8 bases between. This CDR3 spans 14 amino acids. Germline CDR1 and CDR2: MNHEY and SVGAGI. The CDR3 sequence is CASSYLEGTGELFF. CDR3 in DNA: TGTGCCAGCAGTTACCTGGAGGGCACCGGGGAGCTGTTTTTT.

The table lists this clone with a few counts. The chain carries TRBV19 and TRBJ2-5, with a weak D call TRBD2 (5 bases). The J call is uncertain, as TRBJ2-7 better fits the DNA end. The germline CDR1 and CDR2 sequences are LNHDA and SQIVND (reference sequence). The CDR3 sequence is 14 residues long. Written as DNA, the CDR3 is TGTGCCAGTAGTATAGCTCGCGGGTTCTACGAGCAGTACTTC. Translating gives CASSIARGFYEQYF.

This clone was counted a few times. The chain carries TRBV19 and TRBJ2-3, with a possible D match to TRBD2 (6 bases). Trimming took off 5 bases at V and 0 bases at J, with 12 bases between the two ends. Germline V gene sequence: CDR1 LNHDA, CDR2 SQIVND (reference sequence). The CDR3 contains 15 residues. The CDR3 nucleotides are TGTGCCAGTAGTGAGGACGGGACTAGCACAGATACGCAGTATTTT. Amino acid sequence: CASSEDGTSTDTQYF.

This chain connects TRBV11-2 to TRBJ2-5; no clear D gene. This CDR3 has 15 amino acids. CDR1 is SGHAT and CDR2 is FQNNGV in the germline V gene. Trimming left V 4 bases short and J 5 bases short, with 17 bases between. Here the CDR3 reads CASSWFGTESETQYF. In DNA form, the CDR3 reads TGTGCCAGCAGCTGGTTCGGTACCGAAAGCGAGACCCAGTACTTC. Variable domain in full (rest from reference TRBV11-2 and TRBJ2-5): EAGVAQSPRYKIIEKRQSVAFWCNPISGHATLYWYQQILGQGPKLLIQFQNNGVVDDSQLPKDRFSAERLKGVDSTLKIQPAKLEDSAVYLCASSWFGTESETQYFGPGTRLLVL.

The chain has TRBV7-6 and TRBJ2-7; D possibly corresponds to TRBD2 (5 bases). V lost 3 bases and J 0 bases, leaving 9 bases between the germline ends. The CDR3 has 14 residues. Germline V CDR1 and CDR2: SGHVS, FNYEAQ. In DNA form, the CDR3 reads TGTGCCAGCAGCTTCGAGACTAACTCCTACGAGCAGTACTTC. Protein: CASSFETNSYEQYF.

This clone is categorized as medium-sized. The V and J genes are TRBV27 and TRBJ2-7; maybe TRBD1 (5 bases). Germline values: CDR1 MNHEY, CDR2 SMNVEV (reference sequence). The CDR3 covers 16 residues. V was shortened by 4 bases and J by 2 bases, with 18 bases between the two germline ends. In DNA form, the CDR3 reads TGTGCCAGCAGTTCCTGGAGAGGACAAATCACCTACGAGCAGTACTTC. Translated, it gives CASSSWRGQITYEQYF.

The rearrangement uses TRBV6-5 and TRBJ1-2; D is perhaps TRBD1 (5 bases). Germline V gene sequence: CDR1 MNHEY, CDR2 SVGAGI. V was pared by 0 bases and J by 4 bases, with 15 bases between. The CDR3 has 16 residues. The CDR3 sequence is CASSYSGGGASYGYTF. The CDR3 DNA is TGTGCCAGCAGTTACTCTGGGGGAGGCGCCAGCTATGGCTACACCTTC.

The V and J genes are TRBV5-4 and TRBJ2-2; D perhaps matches TRBD1 (6 bases). V lost 3 bases, J lost 6 bases, and 15 bases lay in between. Germline V lookup: CDR1 SGHNT, CDR2 YYREEE (reference sequence). CDR3 length: 15 amino acids. CDR3 protein: CASSSAPTGSGELFF. The DNA of the CDR3 is TGTGCCAGCAGCTCAGCTCCAACAGGGTCCGGGGAGCTGTTTTTT.

V usage is TRBV7-8 and J usage is TRBJ1-4; D is unresolved. This CDR3 comprises 16 residues. CDR1 and CDR2 (germline): SGHVS, FQNEAQ. Trimming removed 0 bases from V and 1 base from J, with 9 bases in between. In nucleotides, the CDR3 is TGTGCCAGCAGCTTAGCGGTTACATTAACTAATGAAAAACTGTTTTTT. It yields the protein CASSLAVTLTNEKLFF.

This clone was seen more than once but under ten times. The chain links TRBV15 to TRBJ2-1; D is uncertain. The CDR3 covers 17 residues. The V gene lost 0 bases and the J gene lost 0 bases, with 12 bases spanning the gap. The germline V gene has CDR1 LNHNV and CDR2 YYDKDF (reference sequence). CDR3 nucleotides: TGTGCCACCAGCAGAGATCTCGAGCACCGCTCCTACAATGAGCAGTTCTTC. Amino acids: CATSRDLEHRSYNEQFF.

In this sample, this clone turned up once. The chain carries TRBV19 and TRBJ2-3; weak D call: TRBD1 (5 bases). Per germline, CDR1 LNHDA and CDR2 SQIVND (reference sequence). The CDR3 is 15 amino acids. The ends were cut back, 1 base at V and 4 bases at J, with 12 bases in the middle. CDR3 loop: CASSIAAGHSDTQYF. The CDR3 nucleotides read TGTGCCAGTAGTATAGCGGCAGGACATTCAGATACGCAGTATTTT. The whole variable domain, filled in from reference TRBV19 and TRBJ2-3, reads DGGITQSPKYLFRKEGQNVTLSCEQNLNHDAMYWYRQDPGQGLRLIYYSQIVNDFQKGDIAEGYSVSREKKESFPLTVTSAQKNPTAFYLCASSIAAGHSDTQYFGPGTRLTVL.

This sequence joins TRBV6-1 and TRBJ2-7; the D gene is possibly TRBD1 (6 bases). The CDR3 length is 15 residues. From germline, CDR1 is MNHNS and CDR2 SASEGT. Trimming took off 6 bases at V and 7 bases at J, with 22 bases between the two ends. The CDR3 loop reads CASRTWTVSPGEQYF. Here the CDR3 DNA reads TGTGCCAGCAGGACCTGGACAGTTTCTCCGGGGGAGCAGTACTTC.

CDR3 nucleotides: TGTGCCAGCAGCTTAGAAGGGCAGGCCTTGGGGGGGCAGTACTTC. Translated: CASSLEGQALGGQYF. This chain joins TRBV7-2 and TRBJ2-7, with D maybe TRBD2 (6 bases). Trimming shortened V by 1 base and J by 9 bases, and 19 bases separated the two germline ends. The CDR3 runs 15 residues. Germline V gene data show CDR1 as SGHTA and CDR2 as FQGNSA.

This rearrangement joins TRBV28 to TRBJ2-7; TRBD2 might be the D (6 bases). This CDR3 has 13 amino acids. V lost 7 bases to trimming and J lost 4 bases, with 14 bases between them. CDR1 and CDR2 (germline): MDHEN, SYDVKM. The CDR3 bases are TGTGCCAGCACCGGGGGATGGGAGTACGAGCAGTACTTC. It encodes CASTGGWEYEQYF.

The V gene is TRBV27, the J gene TRBJ1-1; D is perhaps TRBD1 (6 bases). The CDR3 has 14 residues. V was shortened by 3 bases and J by 4 bases, with 12 bases between the two germline ends. Germline V gene sequence: CDR1 MNHEY, CDR2 SMNVEV (reference sequence). The CDR3 is CASSFFQGSTEAFF. The CDR3, as DNA: TGTGCCAGCAGTTTTTTCCAGGGGTCCACTGAAGCTTTCTTT.

The table lists this clone with a few counts. The CDR3 here is CASSPTQAVYEQYF. The CDR3 DNA reads as TGTGCCAGCAGTCCAACGCAGGCCGTCTACGAGCAGTACTTC. The chain is built from TRBV27 and TRBJ2-7; D uncertain. Trimming pared 5 bases from V and 3 bases from J, leaving 14 bases between. The germline gives CDR1 MNHEY, CDR2 SMNVEV (reference sequence). The CDR3 has 14 amino acids.

V gene TRBV6-1 combines with J gene TRBJ2-2; 9 bases map to TRBD1. The V gene's germline CDR1 is MNHNS and CDR2 SASEGT. The CDR3 totals 15 residues. J lost 7 bases, V lost 2 bases, and 5 bases had no gene match. The CDR3 nucleotides read TGTGCCAGCAGTGAACTGGGACAGGGAAGCGGGGAGCTGTTTTTT. Translated: CASSELGQGSGELFF.

The CDR3 here is CASSPRGGSPYEQYF. CDR3 coding DNA: TGTGCCAGCTCACCCCGAGGGGGATCCCCCTACGAGCAGTACTTC. This chain uses TRBV18 with TRBJ2-7; D might be TRBD1 (6 bases). Trimming shortened V by 3 bases and J by 2 bases, and 14 bases separated the two germline ends. This CDR3 is 15 amino acids long. The germline gives CDR1 KGHSH, CDR2 LQKENI.